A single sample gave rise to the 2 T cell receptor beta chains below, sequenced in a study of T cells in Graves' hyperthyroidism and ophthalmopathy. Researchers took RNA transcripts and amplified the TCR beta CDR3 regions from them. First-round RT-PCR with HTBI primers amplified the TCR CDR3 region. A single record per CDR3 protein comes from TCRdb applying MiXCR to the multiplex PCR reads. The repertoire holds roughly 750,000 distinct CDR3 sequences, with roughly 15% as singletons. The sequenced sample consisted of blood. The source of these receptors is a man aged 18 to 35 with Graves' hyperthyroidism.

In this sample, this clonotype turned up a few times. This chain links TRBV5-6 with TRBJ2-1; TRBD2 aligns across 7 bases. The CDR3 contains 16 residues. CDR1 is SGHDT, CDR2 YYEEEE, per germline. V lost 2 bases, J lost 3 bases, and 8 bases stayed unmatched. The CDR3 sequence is CASSFTAGELYNEQFF. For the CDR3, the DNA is TGTGCCAGCAGCTTTACGGCGGGAGAACTCTACAATGAGCAGTTCTTC.

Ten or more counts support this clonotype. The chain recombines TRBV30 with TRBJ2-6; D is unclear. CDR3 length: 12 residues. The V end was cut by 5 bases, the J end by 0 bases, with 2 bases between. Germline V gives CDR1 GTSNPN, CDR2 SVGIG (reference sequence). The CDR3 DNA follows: TGTGCCTGGGACTCTGGGGCCAACGTCCTGACTTTC. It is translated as CAWDSGANVLTF.